The 12 T cell receptor beta chains listed next were all sequenced from one sample in a study of T-cell memory formation after mild COVID-19. A single record per CDR3 protein comes from TCRdb applying MiXCR to the 5' RACE reads. The table includes 400,000 or so distinct CDR3 sequences, roughly 20% detected once. The sample was PBMCs or a T cell subset sorted from them (not recorded which). These receptors were obtained from an adult woman who had mild COVID-19 (a few samples of this study predate the infection). Cell type and time point are not known.

This clonotype appeared a few times. The gene calls are TRBV5-1 and TRBJ2-4; 9 bases are shared with TRBD2. J lost 6 bases, V lost 4 bases, and 11 bases had no gene match. The germline V gene encodes CDR1 SGHRS and CDR2 YFSETQ. This CDR3 is 16 amino acids long. Here the CDR3 DNA reads TGCGCCAGCAGCCCAAGGACTAGCGCCCAAGGAAACATTCAGTACTTC. It codes for CASSPRTSAQGNIQYF.

This chain connects TRBV2 to TRBJ2-5; D call uncertain. Germline values: CDR1 SNHLY, CDR2 FYNNEI. The V gene lost 1 base and the J gene lost 5 bases, with 14 bases spanning the gap. This CDR3 has 15 residues. The chain's CDR3 is CASSEVVLSRETQYF. CDR3 coding DNA: TGTGCCAGCAGTGAAGTAGTTCTCAGCCGGGAGACCCAGTACTTC. Based on the CDR3 plus reference TRBV2 and TRBJ2-5, the full variable domain is EPEVTQTPSHQVTQMGQEVILRCVPISNHLYFYWYRQILGQKVEFLVSFYNNEISEKSEIFDDQFSVERPDGSNFTLKIRSTKLEDSAMYFCASSEVVLSRETQYFGPGTRLLVL.

In this sample, this clonotype turned up a few times. The chain joins TRBV29-1 to TRBJ2-3, with TRBD2 matching 11 bases. Germline values: CDR1 SQVTM, CDR2 ANQGSEA. The CDR3 totals 15 residues. Trimming at V came to 3 bases and at J to 7 bases, leaving 9 bases not matched to a gene. Written as DNA, the CDR3 is TGCAGCGTTGATGAAGTGGGGACTAGCGGCAATACGCAGTATTTT. Translated, it gives CSVDEVGTSGNTQYF.

This chain uses TRBV4-3 with TRBJ2-7, with 8 bases fitting TRBD1. Germline V gives CDR1 LGHNA, CDR2 YSLEER. This CDR3 spans 16 amino acids. With V trimmed by 0 bases and J by 3 bases, 7 bases remained unmatched. CDR3 DNA sequence: TGCGCCAGCAGCCAAGAGACAGGGGATCGGTTCTACGAGCAGTACTTC. It codes for CASSQETGDRFYEQYF.

The V and J genes are TRBV11-2 and TRBJ2-6; D gene uncertain. The CDR3 contains 17 residues. CDR1 is SGHAT and CDR2 is FQNNGV in the germline V gene. The ends were cut back, 1 base at V and 0 bases at J, with 10 bases in the middle. In DNA form, the CDR3 reads TGTGCCAGCAGCTTAGTTTCCGGAACCTCTGGGGCCAACGTCCTGACTTTC. Protein product: CASSLVSGTSGANVLTF.

This clonotype was seen a handful of times. J is TRBJ2-1 and V is TRBV5-1, with D perhaps matching TRBD1 or TRBD2 (6 bases each). Trimming took off 1 base at V and 0 bases at J, with 11 bases between the two ends. The CDR3 contains 16 residues. Germline CDR1 reads SGHRS; CDR2 reads YFSETQ. CDR3 bases: TGCGCCAGCAGCTTGCCGGGGGCCTACTCCTACAATGAGCAGTTCTTC. As protein: CASSLPGAYSYNEQFF. Drawing the rest from reference TRBV5-1 and TRBJ2-1, the complete variable domain is KAGVTQTPRYLIKTRGQQVTLSCSPISGHRSVSWYQQTPGQGLQFLFEYFSETQRNKGNFPGRFSGRQFSNSRSEMNVSTLELGDSALYLCASSLPGAYSYNEQFFGPGTRLTVL.

This chain joins TRBV4-1 and TRBJ1-1, with D maybe TRBD1 (6 bases). Looked up from germline, CDR1 is MGHRA and CDR2 is YSYEKL. V gave up 1 base and J gave up 0 bases, with 9 bases separating them. The CDR3 runs to 15 residues. CDR3 sequence: CASSQAGTLNTEAFF. As DNA, the CDR3 is TGCGCCAGCAGCCAAGCCGGGACACTGAACACTGAAGCTTTCTTT.

This chain connects TRBV10-3 to TRBJ2-7; D might be TRBD1 (5 bases). Germline V gene lookup returns CDR1 ENHRY and CDR2 SYGVKD. CDR3 length: 14 residues. V shed 3 bases and J shed 2 bases, with 11 bases lying between them. Written as DNA, the CDR3 is TGTGCCATCAGTGAAGCAGGGAACCCCTACGAGCAGTACTTC. Its translation is CAISEAGNPYEQYF.

This clonotype came up a few times. The chain combines TRBV12-3 or TRBV12-4 with TRBJ2-3; 7 bases agree with TRBD2. There are 12 residues in the CDR3. V was clipped by 5 bases and J by 10 bases; unmatched bases: 6. Here the CDR3 reads CASSPGLGAQYF. The CDR3 DNA sequence: TGTGCCAGCAGTCCCGGACTAGGGGCGCAGTATTTT.

This clonotype was observed many times. The gene calls are TRBV9 and TRBJ2-1; 7 bases are a match to TRBD1. The CDR3 spans 15 residues. Germline V gene sequence: CDR1 SGDLS, CDR2 YYNGEE. With 3 bases clipped from V and 8 bases from J, the junction kept 11 bases outside the gene matches. CDR3 DNA sequence: TGTGCCAGCAGCGAAACAGGGGCTAACGCGGATGAGCAGTTCTTC. Its protein product is CASSETGANADEQFF.

This clonotype came up many times. The V gene is TRBV6-5, the J gene TRBJ2-7, with 11 nucleotides matching TRBD2. Losses at the gene ends were 5 bases for V and 0 bases for J; bases not matched to a gene: 3. Germline V lookup: CDR1 MNHEY, CDR2 SVGAGI. This CDR3 region has 15 residues. CDR3 sequence reads: CASSAGTSGSYEQYF. As DNA, the CDR3 is TGTGCCAGCAGTGCCGGGACTAGCGGCTCCTACGAGCAGTACTTC.

The chain links TRBV29-1 to TRBJ2-1; perhaps TRBD2 as D (6 bases). With 1 base removed from V and 3 bases from J, the gap between germline ends came to 16 bases. The CDR3 is 16 amino acids. Germline-derived CDR1 and CDR2 are SQVTM and ANQGSEA. The CDR3 is CSVEVFGGVDYNEQFF. CDR3 coding DNA: TGCAGCGTTGAAGTGTTTGGCGGGGTCGACTACAATGAGCAGTTCTTC.